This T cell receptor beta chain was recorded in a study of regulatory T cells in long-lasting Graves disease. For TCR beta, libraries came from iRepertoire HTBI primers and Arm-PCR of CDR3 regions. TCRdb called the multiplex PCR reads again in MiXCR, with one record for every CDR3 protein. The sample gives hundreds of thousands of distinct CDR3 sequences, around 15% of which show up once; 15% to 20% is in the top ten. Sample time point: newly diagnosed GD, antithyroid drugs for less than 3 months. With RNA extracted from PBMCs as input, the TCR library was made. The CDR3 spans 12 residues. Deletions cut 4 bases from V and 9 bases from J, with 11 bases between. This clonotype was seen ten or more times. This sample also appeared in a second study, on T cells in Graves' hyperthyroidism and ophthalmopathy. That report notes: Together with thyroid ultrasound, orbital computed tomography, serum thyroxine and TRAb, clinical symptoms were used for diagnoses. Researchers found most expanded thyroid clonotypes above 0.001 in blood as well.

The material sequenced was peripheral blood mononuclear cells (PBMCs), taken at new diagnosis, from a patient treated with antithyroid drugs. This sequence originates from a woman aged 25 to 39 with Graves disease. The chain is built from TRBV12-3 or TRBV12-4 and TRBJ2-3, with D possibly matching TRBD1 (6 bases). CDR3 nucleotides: TGTGCCAGCAGTTCCTCGACAGGCACGCAGTATTTT. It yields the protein CASSSSTGTQYF.